The T cell receptor beta chain under discussion was sequenced for a study of shared clonotypes between healthy human individuals. General study findings and limits: What naive subsets generally showed was a larger estimated richness than memory subsets showed.

This clone has just one count. The antigen is not known. Libraries were prepared by immunoSEQ multiplex PCR; TCRdb keeps only in-frame clonotypes and omits some of them. Found here are fewer than 1.6 million clones, 97% to 99% of them singletons; the top ten hold around 0.33%. Germline-derived CDR1 and CDR2 are SEHNR and FQNEAQ (reference sequence). V shed 2 bases and J shed 3 bases, with 15 bases lying between them. The CDR3 is 16 residues long. Input material: naive CD4+ T cells sorted from blood. Subset described: CD45RA+ positively selected. The source of this sequence is a man younger than 45 in good health. The chain has TRBV7-9 and TRBJ2-3, with D perhaps matching TRBD2 (6 bases). The CDR3 DNA sequence: TGTGCCAGCAGCTTAATGGGTCTCGGGGGAACAGATACGCAGTATTTT. Residues: CASSLMGLGGTDTQYF.